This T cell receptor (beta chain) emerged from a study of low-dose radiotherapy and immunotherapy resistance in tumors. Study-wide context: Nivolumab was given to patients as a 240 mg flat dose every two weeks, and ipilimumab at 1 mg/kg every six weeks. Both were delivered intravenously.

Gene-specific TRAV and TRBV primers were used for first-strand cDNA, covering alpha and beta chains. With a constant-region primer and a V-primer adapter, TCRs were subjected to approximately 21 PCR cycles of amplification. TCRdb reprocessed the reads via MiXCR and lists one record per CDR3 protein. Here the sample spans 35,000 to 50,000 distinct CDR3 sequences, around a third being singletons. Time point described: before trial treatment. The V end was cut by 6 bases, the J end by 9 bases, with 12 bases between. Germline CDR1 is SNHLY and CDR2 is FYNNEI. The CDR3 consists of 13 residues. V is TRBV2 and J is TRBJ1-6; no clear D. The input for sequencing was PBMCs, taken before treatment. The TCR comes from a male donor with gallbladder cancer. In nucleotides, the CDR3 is TGTGCCAGCAGGCGCTCAGAGGGTTCACCCCTCCACTTT. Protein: CASRRSEGSPLHF.